The 9 T cell receptor beta chains listed next were all sequenced from one sample in a study of blood T cells in healthy people across ages. PCR was performed a second time for 7 to 11 cycles using a sample-barcoded 5' primer and a J-beta primer mix. TCRdb reprocessed the 5' RACE reads via MiXCR and lists one record per CDR3 protein. The table records around 750,000 distinct CDR3 sequences, 53% of them present only once. Sequencing was performed on blood. Source of these receptors: a man older than 75 in good health.

This sequence joins TRBV20-1 and TRBJ1-6; D remains ambiguous. CDR1 DFQATT and CDR2 SNEGSKA come from the germline V gene (reference sequence). The CDR3 spans 15 residues. Trimming stripped 1 base from V and 6 bases from J, with 13 bases between. This CDR3 reads CSARAWGASNSPLHF. In nucleotides, the CDR3 is TGCAGTGCTAGAGCGTGGGGTGCGTCTAATTCACCCCTCCACTTT.

This clonotype was counted only a few times. The chain couples TRBV7-9 to TRBJ2-5; 8 bases align to TRBD1. The CDR3 runs to 14 residues. The J segment lost 5 bases and the V segment lost 5 bases, leaving 7 bases of the junction unmatched. Looked up from germline, CDR1 is SEHNR and CDR2 is FQNEAQ (reference sequence). The CDR3 protein is CASSLNRGVETQYF. In nucleotides, the CDR3 is TGTGCCAGCAGCCTCAACAGGGGGGTGGAGACCCAGTACTTC.

The rearrangement uses TRBV20-1 and TRBJ2-3; 10 bases match TRBD2. Germline values: CDR1 DFQATT, CDR2 SNEGSKA (reference sequence). This CDR3 spans 14 amino acids. J was trimmed by 5 bases and V by 5 bases; bases with no gene match: 7. In DNA form, the CDR3 reads TGCAGTGCTCGGCTAGCGGGAGCGTTAGATACGCAGTATTTT. Amino acids: CSARLAGALDTQYF.

CDR3 bases: TGCGCCAGCACGACAGGGGACGGAGAGACCCAGTTCTTC. Its translation is CASTTGDGETQFF. This chain joins TRBV5-1 and TRBJ2-1; TRBD1 aligns across 8 bases. Germline CDR1 SGHRS, CDR2 YFSETQ. The CDR3 sequence is 13 residues long. J lost 13 bases, V lost 6 bases, and 12 bases had no gene match.

DNA for the CDR3: TGCGCCAGCAGCCAAGTCCTCAACACGGATGAGCAGTACTTC. This sequence encodes CASSQVLNTDEQYF. The chain joins TRBV4-1 to TRBJ2-7; D unclear. The CDR3 spans 14 residues. Germline assignment: CDR1 MGHRA and CDR2 YSYEKL. Trimming pared 1 base from V and 7 bases from J, leaving 14 bases between.

This clonotype was seen ten or more times. The chain couples TRBV20-1 to TRBJ1-2; D gene uncertain. Trimming pared 1 base from V and 2 bases from J, leaving 8 bases between. The CDR3 contains 13 residues. Germline CDR1 and CDR2: DFQATT and SNEGSKA (reference sequence). The CDR3 protein is CSARATPNYGYTF. As DNA, the CDR3 is TGCAGTGCTAGAGCAACTCCGAACTATGGCTACACCTTC.

This sequence joins TRBV5-1 and TRBJ2-1, with TRBD2 as a possible D gene (6 bases). Trimming stripped 6 bases from V and 4 bases from J, with 20 bases between. This CDR3 has 16 amino acids. Germline loops: CDR1 SGHRS, CDR2 YFSETQ. The CDR3 DNA sequence: TGCGCCAGCACCCTCCTAGCGCCAGGGCCTTACAATGAGCAGTTCTTC. Amino acid sequence: CASTLLAPGPYNEQFF. Full variable domain (remainder filled in from reference TRBV5-1 and TRBJ2-1): KAGVTQTPRYLIKTRGQQVTLSCSPISGHRSVSWYQQTPGQGLQFLFEYFSETQRNKGNFPGRFSGRQFSNSRSEMNVSTLELGDSALYLCASTLLAPGPYNEQFFGPGTRLTVL.

Comment on this clonotype: It may be a read error: a sequence one base away is much more abundant. The chain is built from TRBV20-1 and TRBJ2-3; D not resolved. Germline lookup yields CDR1 DFQATT and CDR2 SNEGSKA (reference sequence). The CDR3 covers 10 residues. The CDR3 DNA reads TGCAGTGCCGTAGAAGATACGCGGTATTTT. Translating it yields CSAVEDTRYF.

This clonotype has only a few counts. V is TRBV7-2 and J is TRBJ2-3; 7 bases fit TRBD2. The CDR3 runs to 14 residues. CDR1 and CDR2 (germline): SGHTA, FQGNSA. Trimming cost V 1 base and J 9 bases; bases outside gene matches: 7. CDR3: CASSLGREEGTQYF. The CDR3 DNA sequence: TGTGCCAGCAGCTTAGGTCGGGAGGAGGGGACGCAGTATTTT. Drawing the rest from reference TRBV7-2 and TRBJ2-3, the complete variable domain is GAGVSQSPSNKVTEKGKDVELRCDPISGHTALYWYRQSLGQGLEFLIYFQGNSAPDKSGLPSDRFSAERTGGSVSTLTIQRTQQEDSAVYLCASSLGREEGTQYFGPGTRLTVL.